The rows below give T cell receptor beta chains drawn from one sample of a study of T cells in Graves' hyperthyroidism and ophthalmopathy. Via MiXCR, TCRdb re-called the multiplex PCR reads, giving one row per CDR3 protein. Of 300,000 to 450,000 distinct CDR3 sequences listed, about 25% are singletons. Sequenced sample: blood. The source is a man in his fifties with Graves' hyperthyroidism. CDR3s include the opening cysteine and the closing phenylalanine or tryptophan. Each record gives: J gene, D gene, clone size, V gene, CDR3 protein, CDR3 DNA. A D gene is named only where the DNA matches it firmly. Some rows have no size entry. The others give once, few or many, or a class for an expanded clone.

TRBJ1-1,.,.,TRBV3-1,CASSQTRDTEALF,TGTGCCAGCAGCCAAACCAGGGACACTGAAGCTCTCTTT
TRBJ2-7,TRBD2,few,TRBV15,CATNSGFSYEQYF,TGTGCCACTAATAGCGGGTTCTCCTACGAGCAGTACTTC
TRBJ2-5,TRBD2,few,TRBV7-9,CASSQGLAGWETQYF,TGTGCCAGCAGCCAAGGACTAGCGGGCTGGGAGACCCAGTACTTC
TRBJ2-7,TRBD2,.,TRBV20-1,CSARVAGGTYEQYF,TGCAGTGCTAGAGTAGCGGGAGGAACCTACGAGCAGTACTTC
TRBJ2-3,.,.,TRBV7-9,CASTGQTSTDTQYF,TGTGCCAGCACCGGACAGACTAGCACAGATACGCAGTATTTT
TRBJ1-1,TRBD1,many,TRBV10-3,CAISESQGARTEAFF,TGTGCCATCAGTGAGTCGCAGGGGGCGCGCACTGAAGCTTTCTTT
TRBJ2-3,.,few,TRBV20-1,CSALGLTDTQYF,TGCAGTGCCCTAGGACTCACAGATACGCAGTATTTT
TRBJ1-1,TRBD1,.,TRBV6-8,CASTWTGCVEAFF,TGTGCCAGCACCTGGACAGGTTGTGTTGAAGCTTTCTTT
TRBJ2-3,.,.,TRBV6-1,CASSEGFRDTQYF,TGTGCCAGCAGTGAAGGCTTTAGAGATACGCAGTATTTT
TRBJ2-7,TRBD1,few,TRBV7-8,CASTSPTGTGASEQYF,TGTGCCAGCACCTCACCCACGGGGACAGGGGCATCCGAGCAGTACTTC
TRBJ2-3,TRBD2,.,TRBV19,CATALSGRAGTDTQYF,TGTGCCACCGCTCTATCCGGGAGGGCGGGGACAGATACGCAGTATTTT
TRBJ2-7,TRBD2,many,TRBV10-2,CASRGAGTYEQYF,TGCGCCAGCAGGGGAGCGGGGACCTACGAGCAGTACTTC
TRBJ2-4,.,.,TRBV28,CASSLLATRNIQYF,TGTGCCAGCAGTTTATTAGCCACGAGGAACATTCAGTACTTC
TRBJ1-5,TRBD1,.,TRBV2,CASGKGADYNQPQHF,TGTGCCAGCGGAAAGGGGGCTGACTACAATCAGCCCCAGCATTTT
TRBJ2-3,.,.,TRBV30,CAWSLQEVTQYF,TGTGCCTGGAGTTTGCAGGAGGTTACGCAGTATTTT
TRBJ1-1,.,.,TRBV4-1,CASSQDGITEAFF,TGCGCCAGCAGCCAAGATGGGATCACTGAAGCTTTCTTT
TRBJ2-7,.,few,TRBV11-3,CASSYISFQPYEQYF,TGTGCCAGCAGCTATATCAGCTTTCAACCCTACGAGCAGTACTTC
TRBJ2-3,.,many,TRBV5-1,CASSLGQTTDTQYF,TGCGCCAGCAGCTTGGGACAGACCACAGATACGCAGTATTTT
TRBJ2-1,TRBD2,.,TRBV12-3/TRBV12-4,CASSHLAGNNEQFF,TGTGCCAGCAGCCACCTAGCGGGAAACAATGAGCAGTTCTTC
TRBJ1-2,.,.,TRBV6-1,CASGDVYYGYTF,TGTGCCAGCGGGGACGTTTACTATGGCTACACCTTC
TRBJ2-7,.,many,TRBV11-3,CASSLDLPSLEQYF,TGTGCCAGCAGCTTAGATCTCCCGTCGCTCGAGCAGTACTTC
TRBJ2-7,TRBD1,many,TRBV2,CASAGQGSYEQYF,TGTGCCAGCGCGGGACAGGGGTCCTACGAGCAGTACTTC
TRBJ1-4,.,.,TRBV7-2,CASSLRMVGEKLFF,TGTGCCAGCAGCTTAAGAATGGTAGGAGAAAAACTGTTTTTT
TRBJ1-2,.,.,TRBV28,CASGYVGSDGYTF,TGTGCCAGCGGATATGTAGGGTCAGATGGCTACACCTTC
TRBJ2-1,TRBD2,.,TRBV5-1,CASSWPLASGSRNEQFF,TGCGCCAGCAGCTGGCCCCTGGCTAGCGGGAGCCGCAATGAGCAGTTCTTC
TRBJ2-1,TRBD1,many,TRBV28,CASSGQGAYNEQFF,TGTGCCAGTTCGGGACAGGGGGCCTACAATGAGCAGTTCTTC
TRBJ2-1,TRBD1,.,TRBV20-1,CSARRDRGYNEQFF,TGCAGTGCTAGGAGGGACAGGGGCTACAATGAGCAGTTCTTC
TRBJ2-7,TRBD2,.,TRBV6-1,CATSPGGVAGVDEQYF,TGTGCCACTAGCCCGGGGGGGGTAGCGGGAGTGGACGAGCAGTACTTC
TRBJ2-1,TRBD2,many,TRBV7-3,CASSLTASGYNEQFF,TGTGCCAGCAGCTTAACCGCTAGCGGATACAATGAGCAGTTCTTC
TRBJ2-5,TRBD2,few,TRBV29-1,CSVGLAVPQETQYF,TGCAGCGTTGGACTAGCCGTACCCCAAGAGACCCAGTACTTC
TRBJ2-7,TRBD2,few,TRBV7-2,CASSSSGRSYEQYF,TGTGCCAGCAGTAGTAGCGGGAGGTCCTACGAGCAGTACTTC
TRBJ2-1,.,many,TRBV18,CASSPMTSKEFF,TGTGCCAGCTCACCTATGACTAGTAAAGAGTTCTTC
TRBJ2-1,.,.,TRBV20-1,CSAMDNEQFF,TGCAGTGCTATGGACAATGAGCAGTTCTTC
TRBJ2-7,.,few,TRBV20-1,CSASQTGREQYF,TGCAGTGCTAGCCAAACAGGGCGTGAGCAGTACTTC
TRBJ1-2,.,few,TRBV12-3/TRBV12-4,CASTLQGYGYTF,TGTGCCAGCACCCTACAGGGCTATGGCTACACCTTC
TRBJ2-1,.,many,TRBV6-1,CASSRVGAYNEQFF,TGTGCCAGCAGCAGAGTGGGGGCGTACAATGAGCAGTTCTTC
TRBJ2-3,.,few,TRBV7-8,CASSRPHDDFATDTQYF,TGTGCCAGCAGCCGCCCACACGATGACTTTGCAACAGATACGCAGTATTTT
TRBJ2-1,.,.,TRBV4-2,CASSQDLGGGYEQFF,TGTGCCAGCAGCCAAGATCTGGGGGGTGGGTACGAGCAGTTCTTC
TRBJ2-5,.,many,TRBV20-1,CSAGRETQYF,TGCAGTGCTGGCAGGGAGACCCAGTACTTC
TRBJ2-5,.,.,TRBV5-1,CASSLGVGLETQYF,TGCGCCAGCAGCTTGGGGGTGGGTCTGGAGACCCAGTACTTC
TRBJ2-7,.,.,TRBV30,CAWSVVGAPIYEQYF,TGTGCCTGGAGTGTGGTAGGGGCCCCCATCTACGAGCAGTACTTC
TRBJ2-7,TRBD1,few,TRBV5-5,CASIGTEEGYEQYF,TGTGCCAGCATCGGGACAGAAGAAGGCTACGAGCAGTACTTC
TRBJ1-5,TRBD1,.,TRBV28,CASSWDRGHQPQHF,TGTGCCAGCAGTTGGGACAGGGGGCATCAGCCCCAGCATTTT
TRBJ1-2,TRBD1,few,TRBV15,CATSPSDREYGYTF,TGTGCCACCAGCCCTTCCGACAGGGAGTATGGCTACACCTTC
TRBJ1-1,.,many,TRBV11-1,CASSLGRGSTEAFF,TGTGCCAGCAGCTTAGGCAGGGGATCCACTGAAGCTTTCTTT
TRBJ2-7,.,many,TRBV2,CASNNDPIEEQYF,TGTGCCAGCAATAACGACCCGATAGAAGAGCAGTACTTC
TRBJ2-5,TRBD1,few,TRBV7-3,CASSLLDRAGTQYF,TGTGCCAGCAGCTTATTAGACAGGGCGGGGACCCAGTACTTC
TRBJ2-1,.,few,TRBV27,CASSLFRGGNEQFF,TGTGCCAGCAGTTTATTCAGGGGTGGCAATGAGCAGTTCTTC
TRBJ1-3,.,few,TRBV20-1,CSAPWTPGNTIYF,TGCAGTGCTCCGTGGACTCCTGGAAACACCATATATTTT